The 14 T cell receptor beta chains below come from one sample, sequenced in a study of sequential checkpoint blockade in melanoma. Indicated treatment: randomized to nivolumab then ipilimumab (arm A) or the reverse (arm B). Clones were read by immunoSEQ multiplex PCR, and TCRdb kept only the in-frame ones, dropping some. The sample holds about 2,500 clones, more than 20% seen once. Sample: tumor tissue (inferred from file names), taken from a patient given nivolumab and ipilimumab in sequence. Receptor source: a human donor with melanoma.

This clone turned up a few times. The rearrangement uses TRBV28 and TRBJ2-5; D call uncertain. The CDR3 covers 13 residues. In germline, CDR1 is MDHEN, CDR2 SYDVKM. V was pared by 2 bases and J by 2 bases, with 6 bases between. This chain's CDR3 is CASSLRIQETQYF. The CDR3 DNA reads TGTGCCAGCAGTTTACGGATACAAGAGACCCAGTACTTC.

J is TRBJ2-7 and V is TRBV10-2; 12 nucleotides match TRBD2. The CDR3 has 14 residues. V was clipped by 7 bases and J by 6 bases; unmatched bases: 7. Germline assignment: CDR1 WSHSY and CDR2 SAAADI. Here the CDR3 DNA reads TGCGCCAGCACTCAACTAGCGGGAGGTTCCGAGCAGTACTTC. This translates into CASTQLAGGSEQYF.

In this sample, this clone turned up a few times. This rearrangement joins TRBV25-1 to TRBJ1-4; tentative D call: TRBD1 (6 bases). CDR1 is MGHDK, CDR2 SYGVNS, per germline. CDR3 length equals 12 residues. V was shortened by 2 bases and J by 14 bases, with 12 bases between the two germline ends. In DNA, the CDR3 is TGTGCCAGCAGTGAAACAGGGTTTAGGCTGTTTTTT. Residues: CASSETGFRLFF.

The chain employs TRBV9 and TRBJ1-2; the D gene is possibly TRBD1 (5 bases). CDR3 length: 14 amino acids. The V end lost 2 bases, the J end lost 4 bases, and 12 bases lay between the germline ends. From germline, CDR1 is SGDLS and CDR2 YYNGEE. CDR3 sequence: CASSVTARTYGYTF. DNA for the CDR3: TGTGCCAGCAGCGTGACAGCACGGACCTATGGCTACACCTTC. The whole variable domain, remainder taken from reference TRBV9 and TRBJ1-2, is DSGVTQTPKHLITATGQRVTLRCSPRSGDLSVYWYQQSLDQGLQFLIQYYNGEERAKGNILERFSAQQFPDLHSELNLSSLELGDSALYFCASSVTARTYGYTFGSGTRLTVV.

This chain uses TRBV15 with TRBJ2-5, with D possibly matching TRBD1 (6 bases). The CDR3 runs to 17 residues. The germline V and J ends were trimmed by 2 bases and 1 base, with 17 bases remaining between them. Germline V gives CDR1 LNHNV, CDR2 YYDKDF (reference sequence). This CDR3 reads CATSRNARSTGQETQYF. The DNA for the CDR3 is TGTGCCACCAGCAGAAATGCCAGGTCGACAGGCCAAGAGACCCAGTACTTC. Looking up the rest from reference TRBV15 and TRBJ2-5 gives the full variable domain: DAMVIQNPRYQVTQFGKPVTLSCSQTLNHNVMYWYQQKSSQAPKLLFHYYDKDFNNEADTPDNFQSRRPNTSFCFLDIRSPGLGDTAMYLCATSRNARSTGQETQYFGPGTRLLVL.

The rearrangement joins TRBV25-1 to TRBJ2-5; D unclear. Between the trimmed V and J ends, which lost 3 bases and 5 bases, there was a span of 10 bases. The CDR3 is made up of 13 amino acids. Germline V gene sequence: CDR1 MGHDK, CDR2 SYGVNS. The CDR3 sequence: CASSDSNRETQYF. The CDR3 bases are TGTGCCAGCAGTGACAGCAACCGGGAGACCCAGTACTTC. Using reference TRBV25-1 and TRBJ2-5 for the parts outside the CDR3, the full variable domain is EADIYQTPRYLVIGTGKKITLECSQTMGHDKMYWYQQDPGMELHLIHYSYGVNSTEKGDLSSESTVSRIRTEHFPLTLESARPSHTSQYLCASSDSNRETQYFGPGTRLLVL.

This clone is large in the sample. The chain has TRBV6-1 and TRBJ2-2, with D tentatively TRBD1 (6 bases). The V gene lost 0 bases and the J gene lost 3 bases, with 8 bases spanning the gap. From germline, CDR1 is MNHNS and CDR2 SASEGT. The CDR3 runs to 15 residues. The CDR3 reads CASSEAQGYTGELFF. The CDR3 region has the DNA TGTGCCAGCAGTGAAGCGCAGGGGTACACCGGGGAGCTGTTTTTT.

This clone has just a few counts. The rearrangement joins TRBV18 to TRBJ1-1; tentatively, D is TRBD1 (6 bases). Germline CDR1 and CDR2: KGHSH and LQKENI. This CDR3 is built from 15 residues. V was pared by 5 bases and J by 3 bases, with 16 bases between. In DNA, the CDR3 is TGTGCCAGCTCAGAAGGGCTGGGGGGCTACACTGAAGCTTTCTTT. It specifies CASSEGLGGYTEAFF.

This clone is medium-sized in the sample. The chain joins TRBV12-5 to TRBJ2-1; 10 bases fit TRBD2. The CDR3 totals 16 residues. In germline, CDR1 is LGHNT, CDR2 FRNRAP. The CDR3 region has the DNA TGTGCCAGCACCCTTGCTAGCGGGAGAAAGGATGATGAGCAGTTCTTC. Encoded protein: CASTLASGRKDDEQFF.

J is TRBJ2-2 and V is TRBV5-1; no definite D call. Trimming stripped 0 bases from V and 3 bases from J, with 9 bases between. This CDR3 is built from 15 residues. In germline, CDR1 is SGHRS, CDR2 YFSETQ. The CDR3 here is CASSLEGLDTGELFF. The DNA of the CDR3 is TGCGCCAGCAGCTTGGAAGGGCTCGACACCGGGGAGCTGTTTTTT.

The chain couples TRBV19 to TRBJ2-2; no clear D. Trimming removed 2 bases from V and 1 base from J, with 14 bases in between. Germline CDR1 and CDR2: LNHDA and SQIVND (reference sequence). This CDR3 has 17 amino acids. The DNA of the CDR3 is TGTGCCAGTAGTATATTAAACTGGGCCCAGAACACCGGGGAGCTGTTTTTT. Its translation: CASSILNWAQNTGELFF.

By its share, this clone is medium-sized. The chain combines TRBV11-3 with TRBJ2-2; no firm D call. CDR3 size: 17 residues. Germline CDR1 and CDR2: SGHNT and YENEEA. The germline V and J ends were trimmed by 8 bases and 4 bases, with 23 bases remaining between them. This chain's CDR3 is CASPRRSMSAGTGELFF. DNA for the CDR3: TGTGCCAGCCCCCGGAGATCCATGTCGGCCGGCACCGGGGAGCTGTTTTTT.

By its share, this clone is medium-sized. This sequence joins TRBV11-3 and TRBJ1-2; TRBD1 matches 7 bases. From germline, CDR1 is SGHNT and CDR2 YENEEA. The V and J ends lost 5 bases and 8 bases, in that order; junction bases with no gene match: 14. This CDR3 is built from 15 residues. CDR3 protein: CASSQGQTAYKGYTF. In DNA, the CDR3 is TGTGCCAGCAGCCAGGGACAGACCGCATATAAGGGCTACACCTTC.

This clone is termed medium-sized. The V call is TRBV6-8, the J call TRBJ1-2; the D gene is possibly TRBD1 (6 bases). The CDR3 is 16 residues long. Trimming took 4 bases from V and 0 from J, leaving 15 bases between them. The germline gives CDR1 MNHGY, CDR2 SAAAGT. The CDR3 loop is CASSWYWGGSNYGYTF. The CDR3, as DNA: TGTGCCAGCAGTTGGTATTGGGGGGGCTCTAACTATGGCTACACCTTC.